The clone carrying this T cell receptor (beta chain) has ten or more counts. TCRdb fed the RT-PCR reads into MiXCR, producing one record per CDR3 protein. Counted here are hundreds of thousands of distinct CDR3 sequences, approximately 15% occurring once; the ten biggest clones make up 3.6%. The germline V gene has CDR1 SGHKS and CDR2 YYEKEE (reference sequence). Trimming removed 4 bases at V and 3 bases at J, with 8 bases between. CDR3 size: 12 residues. The sequencing sample was made of memory CD4+ T cells from blood. The genes are TRBV5-5 and TRBJ2-7; the D gene is possibly TRBD2 (5 bases). This clonotype was sampled from a female donor in good health, serving as a healthy control. CDR3 sequence (DNA): TGTGCCAGCAGCCGGGAATTCTACGAGCAGTACTTC. Translating it yields CASSREFYEQYF.